This T cell receptor beta chain was recovered during a study of patients and donors after allogeneic stem cell transplantation. The CDR3 has 14 amino acids. Germline loops: CDR1 MRHNA, CDR2 SNTAGT. V lost 6 bases and J lost 6; bases outside the gene matches: 2. From the RT-PCR reads, TCRdb called clonotypes with MiXCR, one entry per CDR3 protein. Among roughly 940,000 distinct CDR3 sequences, about a sixth were seen once, and the ten largest hold 5% to 7.5%. V and J are TRBV6-4 and TRBJ2-2, with TRBD2 matching over 12 bases. Sequencing was carried out using blood, either unsorted or a sorted T cell fraction (not recorded which). This TCR came from a human donor who was either an allogeneic HSCT recipient or a stem cell or donor lymphocyte infusion donor (not recorded which). It is not recorded whose cells these are; they may come from a transplant donor. CDR3 DNA: TGTGCCAGCAGCGCTAGCGGGGGGGCCGGGGAGCTGTTTTTT. Protein sequence: CASSASGGAGELFF.